This record concerns one T cell receptor beta chain sequence. It lacks a known antigen. Base qualities are not at hand, and no much larger clone is one base apart. This sample is drawn from a study of quantifying T cell responses using KT2 cells (dated by TCRdb to about 2017). Looking at the study overall: RNA was DNase-treated and reverse transcribed with TCR alpha and beta constant-region primers, mostly using SuperScript III. Under optimum conditions, the efficiency of the T4 ligation step was estimated to be more than 9.5%. To prevent over-amplification, PCR2 was performed as a SYBR Green qPCR and halted at a predetermined fluorescence threshold.

From a lookup of the germline V gene (reference sequence), CDR1 and CDR2 are LNHNV and YYDKDF. The V end loses 0 bases and the J end loses 2 bases, and a stretch of 7 bases separates them. From cysteine to phenylalanine, the CDR3 is 15 amino acids long. The sequence is cut down to CDR3 DNA, 45 bases in frame from base 1. Library generation was performed with UMI-ligation and nested PCR. A single-stranded oligonucleotide bearing the Illumina SP2 sequence and a UMI was ligated to the 3' end of the cDNA with T4 RNA ligase 1. PCR1 ran approximately 4 cycles (98°C 15 s, 69°C 30 s, 72°C 40 s); the beta primer was an equimolar mix of RC1.1 and RC1.2 covering TRBC1 and TRBC2. From PCR2 onward, TCR alpha and beta chains were processed separately, and sample indices and Illumina adaptors were added. The UMI comprised 12 random nucleotides, as two hexamers separated by a spacer, placed after an 8-base spacer. Sequencing was done on an Illumina MiSeq using v2 2x251 paired-end chemistry, usually with approximately 11 samples per run. PhiX DNA was added at about 5-8% to each sequencing library so that diversity was increased. The study's own analysis went as follows. bcl2fastq converted raw reads to FASTQ, and Demultiplexor demultiplexed the reads by dual indices. V and J genes were assigned by Decombinator through tag matching, with a single base-pair mismatch permitted. UMIs were used by Collapsinator to correct both sequencing errors and frequency errors caused by PCR heterogeneity. CDR3Translator converted Decombinator identifiers to nucleotide sequence, translated to amino acids, and extracted CDR3 using C- and N-terminal motifs. Each distinct KT2 TCR was counted as one cluster of KT2 sequences that shared a single unique molecular identifier. TCRdb handled the public reads itself, with Q25 trimming in fastp and clone calling in MiXCR, and kept productive beta chains. Each entry merges the rows of one CDR3 protein and shows their most common DNA and genes. TCRdb, not the original authors, processed these V and J calls. This sample has approximately 54,000 distinct CDR3 sequences in its table, and around 10% of those were observed once. The ten largest make up around 9.3% of the sample.

Known numbers of KT2, a T cell clone whose TCR had been sequenced previously, were spiked into unfractionated PBMC to test the sensitivity and accuracy of the pipeline. A range of KT2-to-PBMC ratios was produced by mixing KT2 cells with a fixed number of PBMC. Here is what the overall study found, with its caveats: No side-by-side comparison of the pipeline with other TCR sequencing techniques was included in the study. Counts of KT2 alpha and beta sequences scaled linearly with input KT2 cell number over several orders of magnitude. Even at the lowest spike-in tested, roughly one KT2 cell per 100,000 PBMC, KT2 sequences were still detected. Saturation was seen in the detection of KT2 sequences when very high numbers of KT2 cells were spiked in.

The TCR comes from a human donor. Sequences were obtained from PBMCs spiked with cells of the T cell clone KT2. The sequence joins TRBV15 to TRBJ1-4; no D segment can be confidently identified. For the CDR3, the sequence is CATSRDLQTNEKLFF. The bases are TGTGCCACCAGCAGAGATCTACAGACTAATGAAAAACTGTTTTTT.